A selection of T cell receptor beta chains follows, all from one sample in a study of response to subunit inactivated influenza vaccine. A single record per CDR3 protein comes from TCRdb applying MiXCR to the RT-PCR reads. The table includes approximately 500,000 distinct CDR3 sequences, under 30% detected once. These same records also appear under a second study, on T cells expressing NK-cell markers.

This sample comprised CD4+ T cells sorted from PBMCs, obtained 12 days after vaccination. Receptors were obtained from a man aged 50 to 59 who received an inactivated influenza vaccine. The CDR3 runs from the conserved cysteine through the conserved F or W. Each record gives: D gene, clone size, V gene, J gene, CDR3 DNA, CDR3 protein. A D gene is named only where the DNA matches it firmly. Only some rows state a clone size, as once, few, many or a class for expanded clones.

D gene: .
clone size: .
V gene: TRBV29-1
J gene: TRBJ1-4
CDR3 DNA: TGCAGCGTTGATCATGGTGAAAAACTGTTTTTT
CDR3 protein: CSVDHGEKLFF

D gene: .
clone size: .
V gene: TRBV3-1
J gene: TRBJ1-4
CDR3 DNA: TGTGCCAGCAGCCAAGTAAGAGAAAAACTGTTTTTT
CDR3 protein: CASSQVREKLFF

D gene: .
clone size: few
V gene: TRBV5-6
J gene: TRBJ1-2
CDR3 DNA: TGTGCCAGCAGCTTGGCACAGGGTGTAGGCTATGGCTACACCTTC
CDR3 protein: CASSLAQGVGYGYTF

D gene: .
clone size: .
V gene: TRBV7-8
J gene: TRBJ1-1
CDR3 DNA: TGTGCCAGCAGCTTAAAGCTGGGGGGGAACACTGAAGCTTTCTTT
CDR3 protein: CASSLKLGGNTEAFF

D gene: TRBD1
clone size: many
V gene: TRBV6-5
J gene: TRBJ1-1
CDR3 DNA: TGTGCCAGCAGTTACTCGAACAGGGGCATGAACACTGAAGCTTTCTTT
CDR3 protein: CASSYSNRGMNTEAFF

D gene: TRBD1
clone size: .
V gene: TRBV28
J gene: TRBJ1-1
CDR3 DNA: TGTGCCAGCAGTGGACAGGTTCCTGAAGCTTTCTTT
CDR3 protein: CASSGQVPEAFF

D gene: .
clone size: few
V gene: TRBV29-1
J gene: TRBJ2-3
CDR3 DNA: TGCAGCGTTGGCAGCGGCCATAGCACAGATACGCAGTATTTT
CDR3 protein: CSVGSGHSTDTQYF

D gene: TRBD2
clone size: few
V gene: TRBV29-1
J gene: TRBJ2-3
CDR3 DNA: TGCAGCGTTGGTACTACTAGCGAAGGGACGCAGTATTTT
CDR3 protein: CSVGTTSEGTQYF

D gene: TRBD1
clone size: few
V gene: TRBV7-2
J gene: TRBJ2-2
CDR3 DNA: TGTGCCAGCAGCCCCCGACAGGGTGGGGAGCTGTTTTTT
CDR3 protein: CASSPRQGGELFF

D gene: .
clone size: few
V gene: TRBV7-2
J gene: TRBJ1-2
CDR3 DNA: TGTGCCAGCAGCTTTCAGAGAGACCCTAACTATGGCTACACCTTC
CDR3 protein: CASSFQRDPNYGYTF

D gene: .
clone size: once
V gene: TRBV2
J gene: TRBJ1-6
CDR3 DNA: TGTGCCAGCAGTGATCAGAATTCACCCCTCCACTTT
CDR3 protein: CASSDQNSPLHF

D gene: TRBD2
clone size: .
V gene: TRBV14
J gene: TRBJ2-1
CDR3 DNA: TGTGCCAGCAGCCAATTAATGGGGGGGAGGGCCGTCAATGAGCAGTTCTTC
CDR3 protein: CASSQLMGGRAVNEQFF

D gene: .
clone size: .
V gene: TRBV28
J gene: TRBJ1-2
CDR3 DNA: TGTGCCAGCAGTTTCGGAGTGCCCGTAGGCTACACCTTC
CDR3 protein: CASSFGVPVGYTF

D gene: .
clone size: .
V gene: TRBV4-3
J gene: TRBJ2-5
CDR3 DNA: TGCGCCAGCAGCCAAGATTTTGCACAGGGGAGGGAGACCCAGTACTTC
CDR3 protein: CASSQDFAQGRETQYF

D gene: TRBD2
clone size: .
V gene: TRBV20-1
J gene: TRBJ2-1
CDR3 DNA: TGCAGTGCTAGTCCTAGCGGGAGGGCCGGGTATGAGCAGTTCTTC
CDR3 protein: CSASPSGRAGYEQFF

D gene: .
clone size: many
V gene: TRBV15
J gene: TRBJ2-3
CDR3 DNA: TGTGCCACCAGGGGGGGTCCAGATACGCAGTATTTT
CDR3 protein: CATRGGPDTQYF

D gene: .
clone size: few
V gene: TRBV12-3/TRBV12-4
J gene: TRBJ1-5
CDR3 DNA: TGTGCCAGCAGCCGTGTTGGGAGCAATCAGCCCCAGCATTTT
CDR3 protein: CASSRVGSNQPQHF

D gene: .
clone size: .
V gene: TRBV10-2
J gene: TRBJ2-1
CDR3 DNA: TGCGCCAGCAAGTCTAGCGCGAGGAATGAGCAGTTCTTC
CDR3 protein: CASKSSARNEQFF

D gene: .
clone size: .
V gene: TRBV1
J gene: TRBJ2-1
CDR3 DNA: TGCACCAGCAGCCACAGGGGGCCGTGGAATGAGCAGTTCTTC
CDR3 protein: CTSSHRGPWNEQFF

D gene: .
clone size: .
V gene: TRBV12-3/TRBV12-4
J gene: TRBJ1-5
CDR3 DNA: TGTGCCAGCGGGGGGGCTGTGAGCAATCAGCCCCAGCATTTT
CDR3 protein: CASGGAVSNQPQHF

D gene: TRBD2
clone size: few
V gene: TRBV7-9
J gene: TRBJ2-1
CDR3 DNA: TGTGCCAGCAGCCAATCGACTAGCGCCTACAATGAGCAGTTCTTC
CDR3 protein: CASSQSTSAYNEQFF

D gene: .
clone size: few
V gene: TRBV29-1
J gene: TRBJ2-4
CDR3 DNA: TGCAGCGTTGGGGGAGGGGGGAACATTCAGTACTTC
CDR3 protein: CSVGGGGNIQYF

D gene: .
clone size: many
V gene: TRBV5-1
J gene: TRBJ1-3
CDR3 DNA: TGTGCCAGCAGCCTAGACAGCTCTGGAAACACCATATATTTT
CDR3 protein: CASSLDSSGNTIYF

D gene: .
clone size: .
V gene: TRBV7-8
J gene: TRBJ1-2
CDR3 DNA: TGTGCCAGCAGCTTAGCCGGCCTTGGGAACTATGGCTACACCTTC
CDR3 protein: CASSLAGLGNYGYTF

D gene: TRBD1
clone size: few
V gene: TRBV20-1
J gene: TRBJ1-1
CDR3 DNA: TGCAGTGCTACCTACAGGGGTTGGGGGACTGAAGCTTTCTTT
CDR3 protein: CSATYRGWGTEAFF

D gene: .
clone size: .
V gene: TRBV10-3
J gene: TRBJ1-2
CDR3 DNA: TGTGCCATAAGTGAAAGCCAGAACTATGGCTACACCTTC
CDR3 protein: CAISESQNYGYTF

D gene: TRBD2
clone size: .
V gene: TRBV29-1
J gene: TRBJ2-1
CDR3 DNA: TGCAGCGTTGATTTGGCGGGGGGGCCGAATGAGCAGTTCTTC
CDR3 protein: CSVDLAGGPNEQFF

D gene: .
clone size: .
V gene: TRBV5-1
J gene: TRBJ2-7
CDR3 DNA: TGCGCCAGCAGCTTGGCCCCAGACCAGGCGTACGAGCAGTACTTC
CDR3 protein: CASSLAPDQAYEQYF